This is a list of T cell receptor beta chains from one sample in a study of blood T cell repertoires in COVID-19. Produced via immunoSEQ multiplex PCR; TCRdb's table is partial and in-frame only. The table has 140,000 to 150,000 clones, 80% to 90% seen once. The specimen sequenced was peripheral blood. These receptors were taken from a man in his fifties or sixties with active or convalescent COVID-19. Both conserved end residues are part of each CDR3. D genes are given only for firm matches. Where a row states a size, it is once, few, many or the class of an expanded clone; other rows omit it.

v_gene	abundance	j_gene	len	d_gene	CDR3nt	CDR3aa
TRBV14	.	TRBJ2-1	17	.	TGTGCCAGCAGCCAAGTATACCGGGACAAGGGTCTTGATGAGCAGTTCTTC	CASSQVYRDKGLDEQFF
TRBV5-6	.	TRBJ2-2	17	TRBD2	TGTGCCAGCAGCTTGTCACTAGCGGGATGGGACACCGGGGAGCTGTTTTTT	CASSLSLAGWDTGELFF
TRBV6-4	.	TRBJ2-2	15	TRBD1	TGTGCCAGCAGTGCCCGGACAGGGGGCGGCGGGGAGCTGTTTTTT	CASSARTGGGGELFF
TRBV2	.	TRBJ1-5	16	.	TGTGCCAGCAGGGGAACAGGGCCCTATAGCAATCAGCCCCAGCATTTT	CASRGTGPYSNQPQHF
TRBV19	.	TRBJ2-1	16	.	TGTGCCAGTAGTACCCGGGGTAGCGGAACGTACAATGAGCAGTTCTTC	CASSTRGSGTYNEQFF
TRBV7-6	few	TRBJ2-7	16	TRBD1	TGTGCCAGCAGCCCAGGCGGGACAGGGAGGCCCTACGAGCAGTACTTC	CASSPGGTGRPYEQYF
TRBV6-6	.	TRBJ1-2	14	TRBD1	TGTGCCAACACACCGGGACAGGGGGCCTATGGCTACACCTTC	CANTPGQGAYGYTF
TRBV27	.	TRBJ1-1	15	.	TGTGCCAGCACCCCTGGGGCCGCTTTGAACACTGAAGCTTTCTTT	CASTPGAALNTEAFF
TRBV19	.	TRBJ2-7	13	.	TGTGCCAGTAGTTTGGAGAACTCCTACGAGCAGTACTTC	CASSLENSYEQYF
TRBV2	.	TRBJ1-4	15	.	TGTGCCAGCAGTGTAGGCGGTGCAACTAATGAAAAACTGTTTTTT	CASSVGGATNEKLFF
TRBV7-2	once	TRBJ2-1	13	.	TGTGCCAGCAGCCCCAGGAGGGGCAATGAGCAGTTCTTC	CASSPRRGNEQFF
TRBV7-6	.	TRBJ2-1	11	.	TGTGCCAGCAGCTTAGCGGAGAGCCAGTTCTTC	CASSLAESQFF
TRBV7-2	.	TRBJ1-5	18	.	TGTGCCAGCAGCTTAGGCCAATCGACCGGGACAAAAAATCAGCCCCAGCATTTT	CASSLGQSTGTKNQPQHF
TRBV19	.	TRBJ2-1	14	.	TGTGCCAGTAGTAAATTAATGGGCCTCAATGAGCAGTTCTTC	CASSKLMGLNEQFF
TRBV28	.	TRBJ2-2	17	.	TGTGCCAGCAGTAAAAGGCGGGCGTCCACCTCCCCTAGGGAGCTGTTTTTT	CASSKRRASTSPRELFF
TRBV6-2/TRBV6-3	.	TRBJ2-7	14	TRBD2	TGTGCCAGCAGTTTAAGCGGGAGTTCCTACGAGCAGTACTTC	CASSLSGSSYEQYF
TRBV5-1	.	TRBJ2-1	15	.	TGCGCCAGCAGCTTGGCGGAGATCTCCTACAATGAGCAGTTCTTC	CASSLAEISYNEQFF
TRBV5-1	.	TRBJ1-1	14	.	TGCGCCTCCAGGTGGGGCAGGGGCACCTTGGAAGCTTTCTTT	CASRWGRGTLEAFF
TRBV28	.	TRBJ1-2	17	.	TGTGCCAGCAGTTCCCCTTTGACAGGCCCTTCGATTGGTGGCTACACCTTC	CASSSPLTGPSIGGYTF
TRBV7-2	.	TRBJ2-3	15	.	TGTGCCAGCAGCTCCGGGATTAGAGGGCCAGATACGCAGTATTTT	CASSSGIRGPDTQYF
TRBV7-9	.	TRBJ2-1	13	.	TGTGCCAGCAGGGACTCGATTTACAATGAGCAGTTCTTC	CASRDSIYNEQFF
TRBV28	.	TRBJ1-2	13	TRBD1	TGTGCCAGCAGTGGGGACAGGTTTTATGGCTACACCTTC	CASSGDRFYGYTF
TRBV6-2/TRBV6-3	.	TRBJ1-5	15	TRBD1	TGTGCCAGCAGTTTTTGGGGACAGGGCAATCAGCCCCAGCATTTT	CASSFWGQGNQPQHF
TRBV19	.	TRBJ2-7	15	TRBD2	TGTGCCAGTAGTATAGGTTGGACTAGCGTCTACGAGCAGTACTTC	CASSIGWTSVYEQYF
TRBV5-6	.	TRBJ1-4	14	.	TGTGCCAGCAGCTTGACAGGGAATAATGAAAAACTGTTTTTT	CASSLTGNNEKLFF
TRBV7-9	.	TRBJ2-7	15	.	TGTGCCAGCAGCTCTACAGGAGTAAACTCCTACGAGCAGTACTTC	CASSSTGVNSYEQYF
TRBV27	.	TRBJ2-3	17	TRBD2	TGTGCCAGCAGTTTATTGGCCCTAGCGGGACACACAGATACGCAGTATTTT	CASSLLALAGHTDTQYF
TRBV28	.	TRBJ2-2	14	.	TGTGCCAGCAGGAAAACAGGGCGCCCCGGGGAGCTGTTTTTT	CASRKTGRPGELFF
TRBV10-2	.	TRBJ2-1	18	TRBD2	TGCGCCAGCAGTGACCTCGGGACTAGCGGGAGCACTTACAATGAGCAGTTCTTC	CASSDLGTSGSTYNEQFF
TRBV10-3	.	TRBJ2-7	15	TRBD2	TGTGCCATCAGTGAGGAGACTAGCGTAGCCTACGAGCAGTACTTC	CAISEETSVAYEQYF
TRBV19	.	TRBJ1-5	15	TRBD1	TGTGCCAGTAACACAGGGGGCAGCCTCAATCAGCCCCAGCATTTT	CASNTGGSLNQPQHF